The next 28 T cell receptor beta chains were all read from a single sample in a study of metastatic and nonmetastatic thyroid tumors. With MiXCR, TCRdb called clones anew from the PCR reads. The sample shows about 92,000 clones, about 16% of them seen only once. Patients had received no treatment of any kind before thyroid surgery. Sequenced sample: blood. These receptors were taken from a female donor with papillary thyroid cancer or a benign thyroid nodule (not recorded which). Some clones in this sample may be carry-over from other donors' samples.

For this clone: The junction differs from germline at one of its ends, possibly a read error. The sample contains more than one DNA sequence encoding this CDR3. V and J are TRBV20-1 and TRBJ2-3, with 8 bases that match TRBD2. CDR3 length equals 14 residues. The germline CDR1 and CDR2 sequences are DFQATT and SNEGSKA (reference sequence). The CDR3 spells CSASRRGGPDTQYF. The CDR3, as DNA: TGCAGTGCTAGTAGACGGGGGGGCCCAGATACTCAGTATTTT.

This clone has a count of ten or more. The chain has TRBV6-2 or TRBV6-3 and TRBJ2-7; tentatively, D is TRBD1 or TRBD2 (5 bases each). The length of the CDR3 is 15 residues. Deletions cut 0 bases from V and 3 bases from J, with 12 bases between. CDR1 MNHEY and CDR2 SVGEGT come from the germline V gene. CDR3 coding DNA: TGTGCCAGCAGTTACTCGGGTCCGAGGGGCTACGAGCAGTACTTC. This sequence encodes CASSYSGPRGYEQYF.

Points on this clone: A read error may explain this, as a much larger clone is one base away. This CDR3 is also generated by other DNA sequences in the sample. This rearrangement joins TRBV6-1 to TRBJ1-4; tentative D call: TRBD1 (5 bases). V was shortened by 7 bases and J by 11 bases, with 20 bases between the two germline ends. The germline gives CDR1 MNHNS, CDR2 SASEGT. The CDR3 contains 14 residues. The DNA of the CDR3 is TGTGCCAGCAATCAGCCTTCGACCAGGGAGAAACTGTTTTTT. Translation gives CASNQPSTREKLFF.

The chain couples TRBV5-8 to TRBJ1-4; D uncertain. The CDR3 runs 16 residues. V was clipped by 0 bases and J by 7 bases, with 16 bases between them. Germline CDR1 is SGHTS and CDR2 is YDEGEE. The DNA of the CDR3 is TGTGCCAGCAGCTTGGTGGGGTCCACCAAGATTGAAAAACTGTTTTTT. It codes for CASSLVGSTKIEKLFF.

V usage is TRBV20-1 and J usage is TRBJ1-2, with D unclear. CDR3 length: 15 residues. V dropped 0 bases and J dropped 2 bases, with 13 bases sitting between them. CDR1 DFQATT and CDR2 SNEGSKA come from the germline V gene (reference sequence). Here the CDR3 reads CSARDPGTANYGYTF. DNA of the CDR3: TGCAGTGCTAGAGATCCAGGAACCGCGAACTATGGCTACACCTTC.

To note about this clone: This may stem from a read error, because a much larger clone lies one nucleotide away. The chain employs TRBV5-1 and TRBJ2-4; possibly TRBD2 for D (6 bases). Germline V gene data show CDR1 as SGHRS and CDR2 as YFSETQ. Trimming took off 4 bases at V and 2 bases at J, with 16 bases between the two ends. There are 16 residues in the CDR3. CDR3 in DNA: TGCGCCAGCAGCCCCCGGGGCGGGGAGTCCAAAAACATTCAGTACTTC. It specifies CASSPRGGESKNIQYF.

Only a few counts were recorded for this clone. A single base separates this from a much larger clone, so it may be a read error. Other DNA sequences in the same sample also yield this CDR3. The J gene is TRBJ2-6, the V gene TRBV20-1; D possibly matches TRBD1 or TRBD2 (5 bases each). The CDR3 is 15 residues long. CDR1 is DFQATT, CDR2 SNEGSKA, per germline (reference sequence). Trimming stripped 6 bases from V and 2 bases from J, with 14 bases between. The CDR3 sequence is CSALRDRPGANVLTF. The CDR3 DNA reads as TGCAGTGCCCTAAGGGACCGCCCTGGGGCCAACGTCCTGACTTTC.

The table lists this clone with many counts. CDR3 bases: TGTGCCAGCAGCACGGGACAGCGCAATCAGCCCCAGCATTTT. It translates to CASSTGQRNQPQHF. V usage is TRBV5-6 and J usage is TRBJ1-5, with TRBD1 identical over 7 bases. CDR1 is SGHDT and CDR2 is YYEEEE in the germline V gene. The CDR3 consists of 14 residues. J was trimmed by 2 bases and V by 4 bases; bases with no gene match: 3.

This clone was seen more than once but under ten times. Germline and junction disagree at one end, which may indicate a read error. The chain uses TRBV6-4 and TRBJ1-3; D gene unclear. Per the germline V gene, CDR1 is MRHNA and CDR2 is SNTAGT. The CDR3 spans 12 residues. CDR3 in DNA: TGTGCCACCCGTGGGGTTCACAACCCCCATTTTTTT. This encodes CATRGVHNPHFF.

Many counts were recorded for this clone. One junction end disagrees with the germline gene, perhaps due to a read error. The CDR3 DNA follows: TGCAGTCCTAGTGGGCGGTCGAGGCAGGCCCCTTTCTTGGATACGCAGTATTTT. Protein product: CSPSGRSRQAPFLDTQYF. The chain is built from TRBV20-1 and TRBJ2-3; D is unclear. This CDR3 region has 18 residues. From germline, CDR1 is DFQATT and CDR2 SNEGSKA (reference sequence).

The table lists this clone with many counts. The chain links TRBV12-3 or TRBV12-4 to TRBJ2-1; 9 positions agree with TRBD2. V was clipped by 3 bases and J by 9 bases; unmatched bases: 12. The CDR3 has 16 amino acids. The CDR3 is CASSFGAERGEPEQFF. The CDR3, as DNA: TGTGCCAGCAGTTTTGGGGCGGAGCGGGGGGAGCCTGAGCAGTTCTTC.

In its sample, this clone was seen many times. The V call is TRBV6-1, the J call TRBJ2-2, with TRBD1 matching 7 bases. The ends lost 7 bases at V and 6 bases at J; junction bases unmatched: 11. The germline V gene has CDR1 MNHNS and CDR2 SASEGT. The CDR3 sequence is 15 residues long. The CDR3 loop reads CASTLTGSTSGELFF. The CDR3 nucleotides are TGTGCCAGCACCCTGACAGGGAGTACGTCCGGGGAGCTGTTTTTT.

This clone appeared many times. The V call is TRBV19, the J call TRBJ1-1, with a possible D match to TRBD1 (5 bases). Germline V gives CDR1 LNHDA, CDR2 SQIVND (reference sequence). There are 13 residues in the CDR3. V dropped 5 bases and J dropped 7 bases, with 14 bases sitting between them. DNA for the CDR3: TGTGCCAGTAGTGAACAGCAGAGGGGTGAAGCTTTCTTT. Amino acids: CASSEQQRGEAFF.

This clone was seen ten or more times. V and J are TRBV19 and TRBJ1-1; no firm D call. The V gene's germline CDR1 is LNHDA and CDR2 SQIVND (reference sequence). The V and J ends lost 4 bases and 1 base respectively, with 7 bases between them. The CDR3 contains 13 residues. CDR3 protein: CASSNRRNTEAFF. CDR3 coding DNA: TGTGCCAGTAGTAACAGAAGGAACACTGAAGCTTTCTTT.

This clone has ten or more counts. This sequence may be a read error, since a much larger clone differs from it by one base. The rearrangement links TRBV27 to TRBJ2-7; D is undetermined. V was cut by 5 bases and J by 0 bases, with 11 bases left in between. This CDR3 is 14 amino acids long. Germline values: CDR1 MNHEY, CDR2 SMNVEV (reference sequence). This CDR3 reads CASSEAVSSYEQYF. In DNA form, the CDR3 reads TGTGCCAGCAGTGAGGCGGTAAGCTCCTACGAGCAGTACTTC.

This clone was counted ten times or more. The gene calls are TRBV28 and TRBJ2-1; no firm D call. The CDR3 sequence is 14 residues long. V lost 5 bases and J lost 1, with 9 bases in between. The germline gives CDR1 MDHEN, CDR2 SYDVKM. Here the CDR3 DNA reads TGTGCCAGCAGTCTGACATCGTCCTACAATGAGCAGTTCTTC. This codes for CASSLTSSYNEQFF.

This clone was detected many times. The chain employs TRBV5-6 and TRBJ1-4; weak D call: TRBD1 (5 bases). V was shortened by 2 bases and J by 7 bases, with 12 bases between the two germline ends. CDR3 length: 14 amino acids. Germline CDR1 SGHDT, CDR2 YYEEEE. CDR3 amino acids: CASSLKGQGEKLFF. DNA of the CDR3: TGTGCCAGCAGCTTAAAGGGGCAGGGTGAAAAACTGTTTTTT.

This clone showed up many times. This chain joins TRBV4-2 and TRBJ1-2; D uncertain. Germline V gene sequence: CDR1 LGHNA, CDR2 YNFKEQ. The CDR3 runs 15 residues. V was cut by 2 bases and J by 1 base, with 11 bases left in between. CDR3 DNA sequence: TGTGCCAGCAGCCAACAGAGCGGTCTTAACTATGGCTACACCTTC. Its translation: CASSQQSGLNYGYTF.

Points on this clone: Just one base apart from a much larger clone, this may be a read error. Other nucleotide sequences in the sample specify the same CDR3. J is TRBJ1-5 and V is TRBV15; TRBD1 matches at 7 bases. CDR3 size: 15 residues. In germline, CDR1 is LNHNV, CDR2 YYDKDF (reference sequence). CDR3 coding DNA: TGTGCCACCAGTTTAATGGACAGGTTGAATCAGCCACAGCATTTT. Translated: CATSLMDRLNQPQHF.

This clone was found many times. The chain combines TRBV7-8 with TRBJ1-5, with D possibly matching TRBD1 (5 bases). CDR1 is SGHVS, CDR2 FQNEAQ, per germline. Trimming took off 8 bases at V and 7 bases at J, with 15 bases between the two ends. The CDR3 totals 13 residues. The CDR3 here is CASALTGGQPQHF. The DNA of the CDR3 is TGTGCCAGCGCCCTTACGGGGGGGCAGCCCCAGCATTTT.

Turning to this clone: A much larger clone lies one base from this, so it may be a read error. Other DNA sequences in the sample encode the same CDR3. The chain is built from TRBV30 and TRBJ2-1; D may be TRBD1 (5 bases). Per the germline V gene, CDR1 is GTSNPN and CDR2 is SVGIG (reference sequence). Trimming cost V 5 bases and J 5 bases, with 22 bases left between them. CDR3 length: 16 amino acids. Here the CDR3 reads CAWAQGVAGINNEQFF. CDR3 bases: TGTGCCTGGGCTCAAGGGGTAGCTGGGATAAACAATGAGCAGTTCTTC.

In this sample, this clone turned up many times. This chain uses TRBV6-1 with TRBJ2-3; 9 bases fit TRBD2. The CDR3 length is 16 residues. Germline CDR1 and CDR2: MNHNS and SASEGT. J gave up 0 bases and V 11 bases, and 12 bases lay outside the gene matches. CDR3 bases: TGTGCCGGAAAACCTCTAGCGGGGCCGAGCACAGATACGCAGTATTTT. Amino acid sequence: CAGKPLAGPSTDTQYF.

The chain employs TRBV5-1 and TRBJ2-5; TRBD2 agrees at 9 bases. J lost 1 base, V lost 4 bases, and 11 bases had no gene match. Germline-derived CDR1 and CDR2 are SGHRS and YFSETQ. CDR3 length: 17 amino acids. DNA of the CDR3: TGCGCCAGCAGCCCTGGAGCGTTAGCGGGGGTCCAAGAGACCCAGTACTTC. Translating gives CASSPGALAGVQETQYF.

This clone appeared many times. The chain links TRBV13 to TRBJ2-7; no firm D call. Trimming left V 6 bases short and J 7 bases short, with 16 bases between. The CDR3 length is 13 residues. Germline CDR1 reads PRHDT; CDR2 reads FYEKMQ (reference sequence). CDR3 amino acids: CASSDTVGSEQYF. In DNA form, the CDR3 reads TGTGCCAGCAGTGATACAGTGGGGTCAGAGCAGTACTTC. Together with reference TRBV13 and TRBJ2-7, the CDR3 gives the full variable domain: AAGVIQSPRHLIKEKRETATLKCYPIPRHDTVYWYQQGPGQDPQFLISFYEKMQSDKGSIPDRFSAQQFSDYHSELNMSSLELGDSALYFCASSDTVGSEQYFGPGTRLTVT.

This clone came up many times. V usage is TRBV11-2 and J usage is TRBJ2-7, with 8 bases lining up with TRBD1. The CDR3 extends over 15 amino acids. Germline CDR1 is SGHAT and CDR2 is FQNNGV. Trimming cost V 5 bases and J 4 bases; bases outside gene matches: 10. Written as DNA, the CDR3 is TGTGCCAGCAGCACCACCGGGACAGGCACTTACGAGCAGTACTTC. Amino acid sequence: CASSTTGTGTYEQYF. Combining the CDR3 with reference TRBV11-2 and TRBJ2-7 gives the whole variable domain EAGVAQSPRYKIIEKRQSVAFWCNPISGHATLYWYQQILGQGPKLLIQFQNNGVVDDSQLPKDRFSAERLKGVDSTLKIQPAKLEDSAVYLCASSTTGTGTYEQYFGPGTRLTVT.

This clone was found many times. This chain uses TRBV6-1 with TRBJ2-2, with TRBD1 matching over 8 bases. V gave up 5 bases and J gave up 6 bases; unmatched junction bases: 8. Germline V gives CDR1 MNHNS, CDR2 SASEGT. The CDR3 has 15 residues. The CDR3 DNA is TGTGCCAGCAGTCGGGGACAGGAGTGGGCCGGGGAGCTGTTTTTT. It encodes CASSRGQEWAGELFF.

This clone was seen ten or more times. CDR3 amino acids: CASSLAPTGELQPQHF. CDR3 DNA: TGCGCCAGCAGCTTGGCTCCGACAGGGGAATTACAGCCCCAGCATTTT. The chain couples TRBV5-1 to TRBJ1-5; 8 nucleotides agree with TRBD1. In germline, CDR1 is SGHRS, CDR2 YFSETQ. V lost 0 bases, J lost 7 bases, and 9 bases stayed unmatched. CDR3 size: 16 residues.

In the case of this clone: A much larger clonotype is one base distant, so this may be a read error. This sample includes further DNA sequences coding for the same CDR3. CDR3 sequence reads: CASHLTGLKNEQYF. The CDR3 coding sequence is TGCGCCAGCCACCTAACCGGTCTAAAGAACGAGCAGTACTTC. The rearrangement joins TRBV4-1 to TRBJ2-7; D is ambiguous. Per the germline V gene, CDR1 is MGHRA and CDR2 is YSYEKL. Trimming took off 8 bases at V and 5 bases at J, with 19 bases between the two ends. This CDR3 is built from 14 residues.